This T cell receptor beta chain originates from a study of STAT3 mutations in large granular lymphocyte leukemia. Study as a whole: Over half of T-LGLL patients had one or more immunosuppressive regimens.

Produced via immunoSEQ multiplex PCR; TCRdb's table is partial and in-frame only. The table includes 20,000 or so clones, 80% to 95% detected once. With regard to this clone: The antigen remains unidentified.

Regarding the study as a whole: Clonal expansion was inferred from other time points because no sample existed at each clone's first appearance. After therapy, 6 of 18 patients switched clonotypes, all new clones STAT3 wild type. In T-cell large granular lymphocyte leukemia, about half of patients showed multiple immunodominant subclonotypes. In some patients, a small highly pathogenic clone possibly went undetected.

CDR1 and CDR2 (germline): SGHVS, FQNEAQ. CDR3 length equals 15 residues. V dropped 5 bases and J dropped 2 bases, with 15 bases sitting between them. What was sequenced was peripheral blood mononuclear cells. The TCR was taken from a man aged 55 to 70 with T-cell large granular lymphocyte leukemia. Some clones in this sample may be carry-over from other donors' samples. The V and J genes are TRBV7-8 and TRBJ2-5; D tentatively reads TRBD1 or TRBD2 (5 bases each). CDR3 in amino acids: CASSAIGAEQETQYF. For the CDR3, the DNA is TGTGCCAGCAGCGCCATCGGGGCAGAGCAAGAGACCCAGTACTTC.